The 24 T cell receptor beta chains listed next were all sequenced from one sample in a study of shared clonotypes between healthy human individuals. The method was immunoSEQ multiplex PCR; TCRdb's version includes in-frame clones alone and lacks a portion of them. The sample shows 450,000 to 550,000 clones, about four fifths of them seen only once. The sample was PBMCs. These receptors all come from a woman aged 35 to 49 in good health. Some clones in this sample may be carry-over from other donors' samples.

J is TRBJ2-2 and V is TRBV11-1, with a weak D call TRBD2 (5 bases). CDR1 is SGHAT and CDR2 is FQDESV in the germline V gene (reference sequence). Trimming shortened V by 5 bases and J by 4 bases, and 11 bases separated the two germline ends. The length of the CDR3 is 14 residues. The CDR3: CASSPEGPTGELFF. Written as DNA, the CDR3 is TGTGCCAGCAGCCCTGAGGGCCCCACCGGGGAGCTGTTTTTT.

This clone was seen only once. The chain couples TRBV5-1 to TRBJ2-3; TRBD2 agrees at 10 bases. V lost 5 bases and J lost 6; bases outside the gene matches: 6. The germline V gene has CDR1 SGHRS and CDR2 YFSETQ. This CDR3 region has 14 residues. CDR3 protein: CASSGAGGMDTQYF. The CDR3 region has the DNA TGCGCCAGCAGTGGAGCGGGAGGGATGGATACGCAGTATTTT.

The rearrangement links TRBV29-1 to TRBJ2-1; 12 positions match TRBD2. Per germline, CDR1 SQVTM and CDR2 ANQGSEA. V lost 4 bases, J lost 0 bases, and 13 bases stayed unmatched. This CDR3 spans 19 amino acids. The CDR3 loop is CSVGPTSGRTYSSYNEQFF. The CDR3 coding sequence is TGCAGCGTTGGACCTACTAGCGGGAGGACCTATAGCTCCTACAATGAGCAGTTCTTC.

The chain has TRBV9 and TRBJ2-7, with D uncertain. The V end lost 5 bases, the J end lost 5 bases, and 8 bases lay between the germline ends. CDR3 length equals 11 residues. The germline CDR1 and CDR2 sequences are SGDLS and YYNGEE. In nucleotides, the CDR3 is TGTGCCAGCAGTCGAGACCACGAGCAGTACTTC. Translated, it gives CASSRDHEQYF.

In DNA form, the CDR3 reads TGTGCCAGCAGCCCAAACCCCAGACAGTCGTACTCCTACGAGCAGTACTTC. Amino acids: CASSPNPRQSYSYEQYF. This chain links TRBV28 with TRBJ2-7, with D possibly matching TRBD1 (5 bases). The CDR3 covers 17 residues. From germline, CDR1 is MDHEN and CDR2 SYDVKM. Trimming took off 6 bases at V and 0 bases at J, with 21 bases between the two ends.

This rearrangement joins TRBV5-8 to TRBJ2-7; no reliable D call. Per the germline V gene, CDR1 is SGHTS and CDR2 is YDEGEE. V lost 3 bases and J 2 bases, leaving 6 bases between the germline ends. CDR3 size: 12 residues. Here the CDR3 reads CASSSLPYEQYF. The CDR3 DNA is TGTGCCAGCAGCTCCTTACCCTACGAGCAGTACTTC.

V gene TRBV4-3 combines with J gene TRBJ1-5; D remains unclear. Trimming shortened V by 0 bases and J by 4 bases, and 4 bases separated the two germline ends. Germline CDR1 reads LGHNA; CDR2 reads YSLEER. The CDR3 sequence is 13 residues long. CDR3 amino acids: CASSQDQNQPQHF. The CDR3 nucleotides read TGCGCCAGCAGCCAAGACCAGAATCAGCCCCAGCATTTT.

On this clone itself: A much larger clone lies a single base off, so this may be a read error. The V call is TRBV6-4, the J call TRBJ2-3; 10 nucleotides match TRBD1. CDR3 length: 15 residues. V lost 0 bases, J lost 4 bases, and 1 base stayed unmatched. CDR1 and CDR2 from the germline V gene are MRHNA and SNTAGT. The CDR3 DNA is TGTGCCAGCAGTGACTCGACAGGGGGCGCAGATACGCAGTATTTT. It yields the protein CASSDSTGGADTQYF.

V usage is TRBV4-1 and J usage is TRBJ2-1, with D tentatively TRBD2 (5 bases). V was shortened by 2 bases and J by 2 bases, with 13 bases between the two germline ends. The germline gives CDR1 MGHRA, CDR2 YSYEKL. The CDR3 is 16 residues long. The DNA of the CDR3 is TGCGCCAGCAGCCAAAATCCCGGGATGCCCTACAATGAGCAGTTCTTC. As protein: CASSQNPGMPYNEQFF.

V gene TRBV4-2 combines with J gene TRBJ2-1; 8 nucleotides match TRBD1. Germline V gene sequence: CDR1 LGHNA, CDR2 YNFKEQ. This CDR3 spans 15 amino acids. Unmatched junction bases numbered 6, after V lost 0 bases and J lost 8 bases. The chain's CDR3 is CASSQDYRGLDEQFF. The CDR3 DNA reads TGTGCCAGCAGCCAAGACTACAGGGGGTTAGATGAGCAGTTCTTC.

This clone occurred a few times. This chain joins TRBV7-2 and TRBJ2-5; 12 nucleotides line up with TRBD2. The germline gives CDR1 SGHTA, CDR2 FQGNSA. Trimming removed 4 bases from V and 5 bases from J; junction bases left unmatched: 8. CDR3 length: 16 residues. The CDR3 bases are TGTGCCAGCAGCTCCGGACTAGCGGGAAAGGGTGAGACCCAGTACTTC. Translating gives CASSSGLAGKGETQYF.

This clone was recorded only once. The junction does not match germline at one end; this may be a read error. This sample also contains other DNA sequences that code for the same CDR3. V is TRBV7-9 and J is TRBJ2-3, with 11 bases matching TRBD2. This CDR3 is built from 14 residues. CDR1 and CDR2 from the germline V gene are SEHNR and FQNEAQ (reference sequence). CDR3 nucleotides: TGTGCCAGCAGCATAGCGGGAGGGACTGATACGCAGTATTTT. This codes for CASSIAGGTDTQYF.

This chain connects TRBV30 to TRBJ2-2; either TRBD1 or TRBD2 may fit D (7 bases each). The germline gives CDR1 GTSNPN, CDR2 SVGIG (reference sequence). The CDR3 is made up of 16 amino acids. The V end was cut by 3 bases, the J end by 7 bases, with 21 bases between. The CDR3 nucleotides read TGTGCCTGGAGCAGGGACAGCCTTGGACTAGGCGGGGAGCTGTTTTTT. Protein product: CAWSRDSLGLGGELFF.

This clone was counted a few times. This chain connects TRBV4-1 to TRBJ2-1; TRBD2 matches 13 bases. The CDR3 runs to 16 residues. Germline trimming cut 2 bases from V and 4 bases from J; bases unmatched to any gene: 2. Germline-derived CDR1 and CDR2 are MGHRA and YSYEKL. The CDR3 sequence: CASSQRLAGGYNEQFF. DNA of the CDR3: TGCGCCAGCAGCCAACGACTAGCGGGAGGTTACAATGAGCAGTTCTTC.

The chain is built from TRBV29-1 and TRBJ1-2, with D tentatively TRBD1 (6 bases). There are 12 residues in the CDR3. Trimming pared 0 bases from V and 8 bases from J, leaving 10 bases between. CDR1 and CDR2 (germline): SQVTM, ANQGSEA. CDR3 sequence reads: CSVEDGGAGYTF. In DNA form, the CDR3 reads TGCAGCGTTGAAGATGGGGGGGCAGGCTACACCTTC.

The gene calls are TRBV5-1 and TRBJ1-1; D unresolved. Germline V gene sequence: CDR1 SGHRS, CDR2 YFSETQ. The CDR3 runs to 14 residues. V lost 3 bases and J 0 bases, leaving 9 bases between the germline ends. The CDR3 DNA is TGCGCCAGCAGCTCACAGCTAATGAACACTGAAGCTTTCTTT. This gives the protein CASSSQLMNTEAFF. The full variable domain, with the rest looked up from reference TRBV5-1 and TRBJ1-1, is KAGVTQTPRYLIKTRGQQVTLSCSPISGHRSVSWYQQTPGQGLQFLFEYFSETQRNKGNFPGRFSGRQFSNSRSEMNVSTLELGDSALYLCASSSQLMNTEAFFGQGTRLTVV.

This clone was recorded only once. The V gene is TRBV20-1, the J gene TRBJ2-3, with no clear D. Deletions cut 8 bases from V and 4 bases from J, with 10 bases between. This CDR3 comprises 11 residues. CDR1 is DFQATT and CDR2 is SNEGSKA in the germline V gene (reference sequence). CDR3 in amino acids: CSPLLSDTQYF. The CDR3 DNA follows: TGCAGTCCCCTCCTATCAGATACGCAGTATTTT.

The chain employs TRBV18 and TRBJ2-5; 10 bases are a match to TRBD2. This CDR3 region has 17 residues. The germline V gene encodes CDR1 KGHSH and CDR2 LQKENI. The ends lost 3 bases at V and 5 bases at J; junction bases unmatched: 12. As DNA, the CDR3 is TGTGCCAGCTCACCGCTTACGTCTAGCGGGAGAGGGGAGACCCAGTACTTC. Translation: CASSPLTSSGRGETQYF.

The V and J genes are TRBV27 and TRBJ1-5, with unresolved D. Looked up from germline, CDR1 is MNHEY and CDR2 is SMNVEV (reference sequence). V lost 3 bases and J 0 bases, leaving 9 bases between the germline ends. The CDR3 loop spans 15 amino acids. Written as DNA, the CDR3 is TGTGCCAGCAGTTTCCTTCCTCTTAGCAATCAGCCCCAGCATTTT. This codes for CASSFLPLSNQPQHF.

The rearrangement joins TRBV5-1 to TRBJ2-5, with TRBD1 identical over 8 bases. The trim removed 4 bases at V and 5 bases at J, leaving 10 bases unmatched. This CDR3 spans 15 amino acids. Germline CDR1 is SGHRS and CDR2 is YFSETQ. The CDR3, as DNA: TGCGCCAGCAGCGATCTCAGGGGGCGCCCCGAGACCCAGTACTTC. It yields the protein CASSDLRGRPETQYF. Full variable domain (remainder filled in from reference TRBV5-1 and TRBJ2-5): KAGVTQTPRYLIKTRGQQVTLSCSPISGHRSVSWYQQTPGQGLQFLFEYFSETQRNKGNFPGRFSGRQFSNSRSEMNVSTLELGDSALYLCASSDLRGRPETQYFGPGTRLLVL.

V gene TRBV27 combines with J gene TRBJ2-1; 13 nucleotides line up with TRBD2. The V gene end was trimmed by 3 bases and the J gene end by 9 bases; junction bases not matched to a gene: 14. This CDR3 spans 18 amino acids. The germline V gene encodes CDR1 MNHEY and CDR2 SMNVEV (reference sequence). Here the CDR3 reads CASSFLGLAGLLNGEQFF. The DNA of the CDR3 is TGTGCCAGCAGTTTTCTGGGACTAGCGGGACTATTGAATGGTGAGCAGTTCTTC.

The genes are TRBV10-3 and TRBJ1-6; TRBD1 agrees at 8 bases. The ends lost 6 bases at V and 8 bases at J; junction bases unmatched: 9. Germline V CDR1 and CDR2: ENHRY, SYGVKD. The CDR3 sequence is 15 residues long. The CDR3 here is CAISERTGSYSPLHF. CDR3 DNA: TGTGCCATCAGCGAAAGGACAGGGAGTTATTCACCCCTCCACTTT.

The chain uses TRBV7-2 and TRBJ2-3, with D possibly matching TRBD2 (6 bases). The V gene's germline CDR1 is SGHTA and CDR2 FQGNSA. Trimming removed 5 bases from V and 2 bases from J, with 23 bases in between. The CDR3 runs to 18 residues. The CDR3 sequence: CASSRRGTGVANTDTQYF. The CDR3 DNA sequence: TGTGCCAGCAGCCGCCGGGGTACGGGGGTAGCGAACACAGATACGCAGTATTTT.

This chain connects TRBV28 to TRBJ2-7; 8 bases are a match to TRBD2. The J segment lost 3 bases and the V segment lost 6 bases, leaving 7 bases of the junction unmatched. The CDR3 sequence is 14 residues long. Germline CDR1 is MDHEN and CDR2 is SYDVKM. The CDR3 loop reads CASRNGREVYEQYF. The CDR3 coding sequence is TGTGCCAGCAGAAATGGGCGGGAGGTCTACGAGCAGTACTTC.